This T cell receptor beta chain was sequenced for a study of follicular helper T cells after annual influenza vaccination. Across the whole study: Days 0, 7 and 28 post-vaccination were the blood draw times. Study results and limitations: Yearly vaccinations repeatedly recalled conserved clonotypes in ICOS+CD38+ cTfh.

Germline CDR1 and CDR2: ENHRY and SYGVKD. With V trimmed by 5 bases and J by 6 bases, 13 bases remained unmatched. The CDR3 contains 15 residues. Sequencing was performed with immunoSEQ multiplex PCR; in TCRdb, only in-frame clones are kept and a portion is missing. Of about 9,600 clones in the sample, around 83% are singletons; the top ten hold over 0.65%. The time point: 2014-2015 season, 7 days after vaccination. Subjects lived in the community and lacked influenza vaccine within the prior 6 months. A note on this clone: Its antigen remains unidentified.

Sequencing was performed on CXCR5- memory CD4+ T cells sorted from blood, taken 7 days after influenza vaccination. This sequence joins TRBV10-3 and TRBJ2-7, with 7 bases aligning to TRBD1. This clonotype was obtained from an adult who received the influenza vaccine. CDR3 protein: CAISTSTGLLSEQYF. In DNA form, the CDR3 reads TGTGCCATCAGTACCTCGACAGGGTTATTATCCGAGCAGTACTTC.